Below are 23 T cell receptor beta chains sequenced from a single sample in a study of identical twins. TCRdb redid the calling of the 5' RACE reads with MiXCR, one entry per CDR3 protein. Of under 800,000 distinct CDR3 sequences detected, around 20% appear once; the ten largest clones hold around 4.4%. These data were likewise used in another study, on T cells expressing NK-cell markers.

The sequencing input was PBMCs. Every receptor here comes from a woman under 30 in good health.

This clonotype was recorded a few times. V and J are TRBV20-1 and TRBJ2-7; D is perhaps TRBD2 (6 bases). Between the trimmed V and J ends, which lost 6 bases and 0 bases, there was a span of 12 bases. In germline, CDR1 is DFQATT, CDR2 SNEGSKA (reference sequence). The CDR3 loop spans 13 amino acids. CDR3 DNA sequence: TGCAGTGCGTGGACTACGAGCTCCTACGAGCAGTACTTC. Translation: CSAWTTSSYEQYF.

This clonotype was seen once. This sequence joins TRBV30 and TRBJ2-3; D remains unclear. Germline V gives CDR1 GTSNPN, CDR2 SVGIG (reference sequence). Trimming left V 5 bases short and J 3 bases short, with 6 bases between. The length of the CDR3 is 11 residues. The CDR3 reads CAWDSTDTQYF. CDR3 sequence (DNA): TGTGCCTGGGATTCAACAGATACGCAGTATTTT.

This clonotype was counted ten times or more. This chain links TRBV9 with TRBJ2-1, with 7 bases fitting TRBD2. After removal of 4 bases from V and 6 bases from J, the junction contained 13 bases not matched to a gene. This CDR3 region has 16 residues. Germline V lookup: CDR1 SGDLS, CDR2 YYNGEE. This CDR3 is CASSPTFGGGPNEQFF. Written as DNA, the CDR3 is TGTGCCAGCAGCCCTACCTTTGGGGGGGGACCCAATGAGCAGTTCTTC.

In this sample, this clonotype turned up many times. The gene calls are TRBV12-3 or TRBV12-4 and TRBJ2-5; D is ambiguous. V shed 6 bases and J shed 5 bases, with 22 bases lying between them. This CDR3 contains 16 residues. The CDR3 coding sequence is TGTGCCAGCAGCCCTTTGGCGATTAGTCTCCGGGAGACCCAGTACTTC. Its translation: CASSPLAISLRETQYF.

This clonotype was seen only a few times. This CDR3 reads CSARDLDQPQHF. The CDR3 DNA sequence: TGCAGTGCTAGAGATCTCGATCAGCCCCAGCATTTT. The rearrangement links TRBV20-1 to TRBJ1-5, with D unclear. Between the trimmed V and J ends, which lost 0 bases and 5 bases, there was a span of 5 bases. Germline V lookup: CDR1 DFQATT, CDR2 SNEGSKA (reference sequence). The CDR3 has 12 residues.

The rearrangement links TRBV9 to TRBJ2-2, with TRBD1 identical over 7 bases. The germline CDR1 and CDR2 sequences are SGDLS and YYNGEE. CDR3 length: 15 amino acids. Trimming took 3 bases from V and 1 from J; bases not matched to a gene: 3. For the CDR3, the DNA is TGTGCCAGCAGCGATGGACAGGAGAACACCGGGGAGCTGTTTTTT. Residues: CASSDGQENTGELFF.

This clonotype was counted between two and nine times. The V and J genes are TRBV6-5 and TRBJ1-2; D is perhaps TRBD1 (5 bases). V shed 4 bases and J shed 6 bases, with 12 bases lying between them. The CDR3 contains 13 residues. Germline V gene data show CDR1 as MNHEY and CDR2 as SVGAGI. The CDR3 DNA reads TGTGCCAGCAGTTCTCAGGGAGGGAATGGCTACACCTTC. The encoded protein is CASSSQGGNGYTF.

This chain connects TRBV2 to TRBJ2-7; TRBD1 might be the D (5 bases). Germline V gives CDR1 SNHLY, CDR2 FYNNEI. The CDR3 runs to 13 residues. Trimming pared 10 bases from V and 0 bases from J, leaving 13 bases between. CDR3 residues: CAILRQSSYEQYF. DNA for the CDR3: TGTGCCATCTTACGACAGAGCTCCTACGAGCAGTACTTC. The whole variable domain, filled in from reference TRBV2 and TRBJ2-7, reads EPEVTQTPSHQVTQMGQEVILRCVPISNHLYFYWYRQILGQKVEFLVSFYNNEISEKSEIFDDQFSVERPDGSNFTLKIRSTKLEDSAMYFCAILRQSSYEQYFGPGTRLTVT.

This clonotype was counted many times. This chain uses TRBV5-1 with TRBJ1-1; 10 nucleotides match TRBD1. This CDR3 is built from 17 residues. Germline CDR1 reads SGHRS; CDR2 reads YFSETQ. With V trimmed by 4 bases and J by 4 bases, 13 bases remained unmatched. The CDR3 reads CASSLTGGAEWGTEAFF. The CDR3 DNA is TGCGCCAGCAGCCTGACAGGGGGCGCCGAATGGGGCACTGAAGCTTTCTTT.

This clonotype was found many times. This sequence joins TRBV4-2 and TRBJ2-2, with D possibly being TRBD2 (6 bases). CDR3 size: 17 residues. V was trimmed by 0 bases and J by 1 base, leaving 12 bases between them. The germline gives CDR1 LGHNA, CDR2 YNFKEQ. The CDR3 DNA reads TGTGCCAGCAGCCAAGATATCGCGGGGAGGAACACCGGGGAGCTGTTTTTT. Protein: CASSQDIAGRNTGELFF.

At least ten counts were recorded for this clonotype. The chain couples TRBV27 to TRBJ2-7, with D tentatively TRBD1 or TRBD2 (5 bases each). The CDR3 has 14 residues. Deletions cut 5 bases from V and 3 bases from J, with 14 bases between. CDR1 and CDR2 from the germline V gene are MNHEY and SMNVEV (reference sequence). The CDR3 is CASSQTGTIYEQYF. The CDR3 bases are TGTGCCAGCAGTCAAACCGGGACCATCTACGAGCAGTACTTC.

With regard to this clonotype: The junction shows a germline mismatch at one end, possibly a read error. The chain links TRBV6-2 or TRBV6-3 to TRBJ1-5, with D possibly being TRBD1 (6 bases). CDR3 size: 14 residues. From germline, CDR1 is MNHEY and CDR2 SVGEGT. DNA for the CDR3: TGTGCCAGCAGTTATCCGGGGGGCGGCCAGCCTCAGCATTTT. Translation: CASSYPGGGQPQHF.

A few counts support this clonotype. CDR3 residues: CASSLVGTSGGHEQFF. The CDR3 coding sequence is TGTGCCAGCAGCTTAGTTGGGACTAGCGGGGGACATGAGCAGTTCTTC. The chain joins TRBV7-2 to TRBJ2-1; 14 bases are shared with TRBD2. The CDR3 extends over 16 amino acids. From germline, CDR1 is SGHTA and CDR2 FQGNSA. V gave up 1 base and J gave up 8 bases; unmatched junction bases: 4.

This clonotype was seen more than once but under ten times. The chain uses TRBV20-1 and TRBJ1-5; 8 nucleotides match TRBD1. J was trimmed by 5 bases and V by 6 bases; bases with no gene match: 6. From germline, CDR1 is DFQATT and CDR2 SNEGSKA (reference sequence). The CDR3 runs 13 residues. CDR3: CSAIEQGDQPQHF. The CDR3 DNA reads as TGCAGTGCCATTGAACAGGGGGATCAGCCCCAGCATTTT.

The genes are TRBV27 and TRBJ2-2; 8 bases match TRBD1. Per germline, CDR1 MNHEY and CDR2 SMNVEV (reference sequence). CDR3 length: 18 amino acids. Germline trimming cut 7 bases from V and 0 bases from J; bases unmatched to any gene: 13. Here the CDR3 DNA reads TGTGCCAGCACCATAAAAAGGACAGGGTGGGCGAACACCGGGGAGCTGTTTTTT. It translates to CASTIKRTGWANTGELFF.

In this sample, this clonotype turned up a few times. The chain joins TRBV20-1 to TRBJ2-7; D may be TRBD2 (6 bases). Trimming pared 6 bases from V and 0 bases from J, leaving 12 bases between. This CDR3 contains 13 residues. Germline loops: CDR1 DFQATT, CDR2 SNEGSKA (reference sequence). CDR3 nucleotide sequence: TGCAGTGCCCGCGGGGAGTACTCCTACGAGCAGTACTTC. Protein sequence: CSARGEYSYEQYF.

This clonotype came up a few times. The rearrangement joins TRBV29-1 to TRBJ2-3; either TRBD1 or TRBD2 may fit D (6 bases each). The CDR3 sequence is 14 residues long. Between the trimmed V and J ends, which lost 6 bases and 2 bases, there was a span of 15 bases. The germline gives CDR1 SQVTM, CDR2 ANQGSEA. CDR3 residues: CSVRQGTPTDTQYF. The CDR3 DNA is TGCAGCGTCCGCCAGGGGACTCCCACAGATACGCAGTATTTT.

This clonotype has at least ten counts. V is TRBV12-3 or TRBV12-4 and J is TRBJ1-5; no definite D call. The CDR3 has 15 amino acids. V was cut by 5 bases and J by 0 bases, with 11 bases left in between. CDR3 loop: CASSRTQNSNQPQHF. The CDR3 DNA is TGTGCCAGCAGTCGGACTCAGAATAGCAATCAGCCCCAGCATTTT.

This sequence joins TRBV20-1 and TRBJ2-3, with D possibly matching TRBD2 (6 bases). Deletions cut 5 bases from V and 0 bases from J, with 12 bases between. This CDR3 is built from 14 residues. The germline V gene has CDR1 DFQATT and CDR2 SNEGSKA (reference sequence). The CDR3 sequence: CSAYSRGSTDTQYF. The CDR3 bases are TGCAGTGCTTACAGTCGGGGGAGCACAGATACGCAGTATTTT.

As DNA, the CDR3 is TGCGCCAGCAGCTTGGGAGCTAGCCGGGACCATGAGCAGTTCTTC. Protein sequence: CASSLGASRDHEQFF. The chain joins TRBV5-1 to TRBJ2-1; possibly TRBD1 or TRBD2 for D (5 bases each). V lost 0 bases and J lost 8, with 15 bases in between. There are 15 residues in the CDR3. Germline V lookup: CDR1 SGHRS, CDR2 YFSETQ.

J is TRBJ2-2 and V is TRBV7-9; D is undetermined. Trimming took off 3 bases at V and 4 bases at J, with 9 bases between the two ends. CDR3 size: 14 residues. Germline-derived CDR1 and CDR2 are SEHNR and FQNEAQ (reference sequence). The CDR3: CASSFLGITGELFF. The CDR3 coding sequence is TGTGCCAGCAGCTTTTTGGGGATCACCGGGGAGCTGTTTTTT.

This clonotype was detected a few times. V and J are TRBV29-1 and TRBJ2-7; a weak D match, TRBD1 (5 bases). Germline CDR1 and CDR2: SQVTM and ANQGSEA. The CDR3 spans 12 residues. Trimming cost V 6 bases and J 1 base, with 10 bases left between them. The CDR3, as DNA: TGCAGCGTGGATGACAGTTCCTACGAGCAGTACTTC. This sequence encodes CSVDDSSYEQYF.

This chain links TRBV18 with TRBJ2-1, with D uncertain. The CDR3 loop spans 17 amino acids. The V and J ends lost 2 bases and 9 bases respectively, with 23 bases between them. From germline, CDR1 is KGHSH and CDR2 LQKENI. The CDR3 protein is CASSPISTSGPPTEQFF. Here the CDR3 DNA reads TGTGCCAGCTCACCAATCAGCACGTCGGGTCCCCCGACTGAGCAGTTCTTC.